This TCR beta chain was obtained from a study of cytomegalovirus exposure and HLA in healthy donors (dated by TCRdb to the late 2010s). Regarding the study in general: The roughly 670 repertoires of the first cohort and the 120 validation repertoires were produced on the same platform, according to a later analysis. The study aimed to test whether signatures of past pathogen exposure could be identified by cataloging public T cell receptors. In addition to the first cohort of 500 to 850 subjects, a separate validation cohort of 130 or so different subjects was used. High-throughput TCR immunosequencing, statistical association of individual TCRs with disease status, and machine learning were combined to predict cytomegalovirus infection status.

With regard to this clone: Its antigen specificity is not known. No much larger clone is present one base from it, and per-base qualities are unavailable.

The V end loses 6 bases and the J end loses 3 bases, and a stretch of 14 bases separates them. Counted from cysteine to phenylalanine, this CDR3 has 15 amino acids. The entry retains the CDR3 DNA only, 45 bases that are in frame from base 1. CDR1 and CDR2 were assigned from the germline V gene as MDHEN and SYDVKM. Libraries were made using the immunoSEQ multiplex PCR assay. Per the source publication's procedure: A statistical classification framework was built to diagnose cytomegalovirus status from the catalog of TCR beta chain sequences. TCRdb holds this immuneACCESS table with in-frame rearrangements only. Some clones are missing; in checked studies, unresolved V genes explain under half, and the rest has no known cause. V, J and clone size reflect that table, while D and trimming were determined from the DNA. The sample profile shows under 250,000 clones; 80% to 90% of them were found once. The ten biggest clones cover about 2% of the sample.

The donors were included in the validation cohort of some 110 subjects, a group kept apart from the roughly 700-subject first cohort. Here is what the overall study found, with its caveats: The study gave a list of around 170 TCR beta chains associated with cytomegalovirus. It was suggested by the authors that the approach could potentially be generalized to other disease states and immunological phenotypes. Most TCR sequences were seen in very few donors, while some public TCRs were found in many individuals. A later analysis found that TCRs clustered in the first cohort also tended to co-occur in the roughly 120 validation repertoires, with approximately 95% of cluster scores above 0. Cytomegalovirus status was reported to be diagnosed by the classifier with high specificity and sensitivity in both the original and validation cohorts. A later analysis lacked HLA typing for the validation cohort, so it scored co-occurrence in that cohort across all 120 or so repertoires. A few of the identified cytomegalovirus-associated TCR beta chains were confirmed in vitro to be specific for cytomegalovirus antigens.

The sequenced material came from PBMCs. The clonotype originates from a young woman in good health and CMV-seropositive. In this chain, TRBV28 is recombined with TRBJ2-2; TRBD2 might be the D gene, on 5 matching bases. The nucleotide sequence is TGTGCCAGCAGCCGAAGTGAGGGTTACACCGGGGAGCTGTTTTTT. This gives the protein CASSRSEGYTGELFF.